The TCR beta chain described here comes from a study of blood T cell repertoires in COVID-19. Study at large: Samples of COVID-19 (acute and convalescent) were obtained from the United States, Italy and Spain. T cells, B-cell-depleted T cells, or PBMCs supplied cDNA or gDNA.

In the original workflow: Amplified reference gene primers provided the basis for estimating nucleated cell counts. Repertoires were generated with immunoSEQ multiplex PCR, while TCRdb's copy carries only in-frame clones and drops some. The V and J calls and clone size are taken from that table; D and trimming were inferred from the DNA. This sample has roughly 380,000 clones; about 89% occur once, and the top ten carry about 1.6%. Seattle patients were enrolled while actively infected and followed longitudinally. This clone has more than one count but fewer than ten. Looked up from germline, CDR1 is SGDLS and CDR2 is YYNGEE. V lost 4 bases and J lost 5, with 16 bases in between. There are 14 residues in the CDR3.

The clonotype was recovered from a woman in her forties with COVID-19, enrolled during active disease. The chain carries TRBV9 and TRBJ2-7; TRBD2 might be the D (5 bases). What was sequenced was peripheral blood. As DNA, the CDR3 is TGTGCCAGCAGCCCAGATAGGACTCCCCACGAGCAGTACTTC. This encodes CASSPDRTPHEQYF. The whole variable domain, filled in from reference TRBV9 and TRBJ2-7, reads DSGVTQTPKHLITATGQRVTLRCSPRSGDLSVYWYQQSLDQGLQFLIQYYNGEERAKGNILERFSAQQFPDLHSELNLSSLELGDSALYFCASSPDRTPHEQYFGPGTRLTVT.